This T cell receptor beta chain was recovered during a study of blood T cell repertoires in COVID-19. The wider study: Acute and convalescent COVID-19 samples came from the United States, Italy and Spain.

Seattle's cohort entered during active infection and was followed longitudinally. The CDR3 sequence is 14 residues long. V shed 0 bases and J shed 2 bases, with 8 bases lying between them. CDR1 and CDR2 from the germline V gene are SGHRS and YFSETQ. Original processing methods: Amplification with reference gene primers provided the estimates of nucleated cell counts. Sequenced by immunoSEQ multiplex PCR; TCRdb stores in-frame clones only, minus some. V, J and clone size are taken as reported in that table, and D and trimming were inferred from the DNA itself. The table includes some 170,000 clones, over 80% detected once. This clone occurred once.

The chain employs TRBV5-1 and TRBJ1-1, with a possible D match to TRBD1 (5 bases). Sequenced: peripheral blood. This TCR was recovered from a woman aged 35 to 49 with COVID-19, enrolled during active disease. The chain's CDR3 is CASSLGGGNTEAFF. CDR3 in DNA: TGCGCCAGCAGCTTGGGGGGCGGTAACACTGAAGCTTTCTTT.